This T cell receptor (beta chain) was obtained from a study of cytomegalovirus exposure and HLA in healthy donors. CDR1 and CDR2 (germline): LNHDA, SQIVND (reference sequence). This CDR3 has 14 amino acids. V shed 9 bases, J shed 3 bases, and the junction held 8 bases outside the gene matches. Both 60 Vbeta primers and 13 Jbeta primers went into the PCR. In the original processing: Later work found 65 million to 90 million unique TCR beta chains, with approximately 12 million shared. The table came from immunoSEQ multiplex PCR; TCRdb's copy has only in-frame clones and leaves some out. V, J and clone size were drawn from that table, and D and trimming were deduced from the DNA. The repertoire holds 100,000 to 150,000 clones, 70% to 80% seen once, with roughly 0.9% in the top ten. About this clone itself: Its antigen is unknown.

Broader study findings: For most TCR beta V segments, an earlier analysis put the productive rate at about 87% or about 30% of the time.

This chain connects TRBV19 to TRBJ1-1; 9 bases match TRBD1. This receptor was identified in a woman aged 60 to 75 in good health and CMV-seronegative. The specimen was PBMCs. The CDR3 here is CASRTGEGYTEAFF. In DNA form, the CDR3 reads TGTGCCAGCCGGACAGGGGAGGGGTACACTGAAGCTTTCTTT.